These 11 T cell receptor beta chains originate from one sample sequenced in a study of control samples from healthy donors and cancer patients. The method was immunoSEQ multiplex PCR; TCRdb's version includes in-frame clones alone and lacks a portion of them. Altogether roughly 150,000 clones are present, about 94% being singletons, with the ten largest covering 0.68%. The sequencing sample was made of blood. The receptors here all came from a woman aged 25 to 39 in good health.

This clone came up once. The chain couples TRBV15 to TRBJ2-2, with 7 bases lining up with TRBD2. V trimming: 5 bases; J trimming: 5 bases; junction bases outside the gene matches: 17. The CDR3 totals 18 residues. Germline CDR1 and CDR2: LNHNV and YYDKDF (reference sequence). The CDR3 region has the DNA TGTGCCACCAGCCCCTCTTTGGCGGGAGATTTCCGGACCGGGGAGCTGTTTTTT. Translation: CATSPSLAGDFRTGELFF.

The CDR3 here is CASSLAPSQPQHF. CDR3 sequence (DNA): TGTGCCAGCAGCTTAGCCCCTAGCCAGCCCCAGCATTTT. The V and J genes are TRBV7-2 and TRBJ1-5; no firm D call. Germline lookup yields CDR1 SGHTA and CDR2 FQGNSA. CDR3 length: 13 residues. V gave up 0 bases and J gave up 7 bases, with 7 bases separating them.

V and J are TRBV19 and TRBJ2-1, with D uncertain. Trimming cost V 1 base and J 2 bases, with 6 bases left between them. CDR1 is LNHDA, CDR2 SQIVND, per germline (reference sequence). The length of the CDR3 is 14 residues. This CDR3 is CASSIVATYNEQFF. Here the CDR3 DNA reads TGTGCCAGTAGTATAGTGGCCACCTACAATGAGCAGTTCTTC.

V gene TRBV11-3 combines with J gene TRBJ1-3, with TRBD1 identical over 8 bases. This CDR3 has 14 residues. J gave up 0 bases and V 5 bases, and 0 bases lay outside the gene matches. From germline, CDR1 is SGHNT and CDR2 YENEEA. CDR3 amino acids: CASSGQGSGNTIYF. The CDR3 DNA reads as TGTGCCAGCAGCGGACAGGGCTCTGGAAACACCATATATTTT.

This clone was seen only once. V usage is TRBV7-2 and J usage is TRBJ2-5, with D perhaps matching TRBD2 (7 bases). The CDR3 loop spans 14 amino acids. Germline loops: CDR1 SGHTA, CDR2 FQGNSA. Trimming removed 5 bases from V and 9 bases from J, with 19 bases in between. The CDR3 loop is CASSLVGGGRAQYF. CDR3 nucleotides: TGTGCCAGCAGCCTCGTTGGGGGGGGCAGGGCCCAGTACTTC.

This chain joins TRBV5-4 and TRBJ2-7; a weak D match, TRBD1 (5 bases). Trimming left V 4 bases short and J 5 bases short, with 16 bases between. Germline CDR1 is SGHNT and CDR2 is YYREEE (reference sequence). The CDR3 covers 14 residues. This CDR3 reads CASSPQGLPDEQYF. The CDR3 nucleotides are TGTGCCAGCAGCCCCCAGGGCCTCCCAGACGAGCAGTACTTC.

The chain joins TRBV18 to TRBJ2-3; tentatively, D is TRBD2 (6 bases). In germline, CDR1 is KGHSH, CDR2 LQKENI. The CDR3 covers 15 residues. The V end was cut by 5 bases, the J end by 7 bases, with 19 bases between. The CDR3 region is CASSEPGLGLYTQYF. DNA of the CDR3: TGTGCCAGCTCAGAACCGGGACTCGGGCTATATACGCAGTATTTT.

This chain joins TRBV12-3 or TRBV12-4 and TRBJ1-5; D remains unclear. Deletions cut 5 bases from V and 7 bases from J, with 12 bases between. This CDR3 spans 13 amino acids. The CDR3 sequence is CASSPPQGQPQHF. CDR3 coding DNA: TGTGCCAGCAGTCCGCCCCAAGGCCAGCCCCAGCATTTT.

This clone has a single count. The chain carries TRBV2 and TRBJ2-2; tentative D call: TRBD2 (6 bases). The CDR3 is 15 residues long. V was shortened by 6 bases and J by 0 bases, with 11 bases between the two germline ends. The germline V gene has CDR1 SNHLY and CDR2 FYNNEI. Here the CDR3 reads CASRQGGTNTGELFF. The CDR3 DNA reads as TGTGCCAGCAGGCAAGGAGGGACGAACACCGGGGAGCTGTTTTTT.

CDR3 sequence (DNA): TGTGCCAGCAGCTTGACCCACGGGAGTCCCTACTCCTACGAGCAGTACTTC. Amino acid sequence: CASSLTHGSPYSYEQYF. The genes are TRBV5-5 and TRBJ2-7, with D maybe TRBD2 (6 bases). The V gene's germline CDR1 is SGHKS and CDR2 YYEKEE (reference sequence). V lost 1 base and J lost 0, with 17 bases in between. This CDR3 region has 17 residues.

V is TRBV19 and J is TRBJ2-7; 9 bases fit TRBD2. The germline V gene has CDR1 LNHDA and CDR2 SQIVND (reference sequence). The CDR3 sequence is 14 residues long. V dropped 5 bases and J dropped 3; count of bases not matched to a gene: 5. CDR3 sequence (DNA): TGTGCCAGTAGTCTGACTAGCGGATACTACGAGCAGTACTTC. Its translation: CASSLTSGYYEQYF.